The 6 T cell receptor beta chains reported below all come from one sample, sequenced in a study of T cells in Graves' hyperthyroidism and ophthalmopathy. The source material, RNA transcripts, was used to amplify TCR beta CDR3 regions. The HTBI primer set was used in a first-round RT-PCR of the TCR CDR3. TCRdb passed the multiplex PCR reads through MiXCR, listing each CDR3 protein once. The sample has roughly 650,000 distinct CDR3 sequences; about a sixth are singletons. Source material: blood. The receptor set was obtained from a woman aged 40 to 50 with Graves' ophthalmopathy.

This clonotype was seen many times. The CDR3 region is CASSSMRKQETQYF. The CDR3, as DNA: TGTGCCAGCAGCTCCATGAGGAAACAAGAGACCCAGTACTTC. The chain has TRBV5-6 and TRBJ2-5; D gene uncertain. CDR1 SGHDT and CDR2 YYEEEE come from the germline V gene. CDR3 length: 14 amino acids. V lost 3 bases and J 2 bases, leaving 11 bases between the germline ends.

This clonotype was recorded a few times. The genes are TRBV6-1 and TRBJ2-1; possible D gene TRBD1, 5 bases. The CDR3 contains 18 residues. Germline V gene lookup returns CDR1 MNHNS and CDR2 SASEGT. V shed 6 bases and J shed 2 bases, with 23 bases lying between them. CDR3 sequence: CASSPRYVGPLTYNEQFF. For the CDR3, the DNA is TGTGCCAGCAGCCCACGCTATGTGGGGCCGCTTACCTACAATGAGCAGTTCTTC.

The CDR3 sequence is CASSKPGLAGGRRTDTQYF. CDR3 DNA: TGTGCCAGCAGCAAACCGGGACTAGCGGGGGGGCGACGAACAGATACGCAGTATTTT. The gene calls are TRBV12-3 or TRBV12-4 and TRBJ2-3, with 16 bases matching TRBD2. The J segment lost 3 bases and the V segment lost 6 bases, leaving 12 bases of the junction unmatched. The CDR3 is 19 residues long.

This clonotype has more than one count but fewer than ten. This chain connects TRBV9 to TRBJ2-3; no firm D call. The V gene lost 3 bases and the J gene lost 0 bases, with 14 bases spanning the gap. The CDR3 is made up of 16 amino acids. Germline V gene sequence: CDR1 SGDLS, CDR2 YYNGEE. The CDR3 bases are TGTGCCAGCAGCGCCACACCCCACGGAAGCACAGATACGCAGTATTTT. It codes for CASSATPHGSTDTQYF.

This clonotype has just a few counts. The chain carries TRBV19 and TRBJ2-3; 7 bases line up with TRBD2. The CDR3 contains 15 residues. V shed 11 bases, J shed 1 base, and the junction held 12 bases outside the gene matches. Germline CDR1 LNHDA, CDR2 SQIVND (reference sequence). This CDR3 reads CASRSGEGRTDTQYF. CDR3 coding DNA: TGTGCCTCAAGGAGCGGGGAGGGGCGCACAGATACGCAGTATTTT. Variable domain in full (rest from reference TRBV19 and TRBJ2-3): DGGITQSPKYLFRKEGQNVTLSCEQNLNHDAMYWYRQDPGQGLRLIYYSQIVNDFQKGDIAEGYSVSREKKESFPLTVTSAQKNPTAFYLCASRSGEGRTDTQYFGPGTRLTVL.

In its sample, this clonotype ranks as medium-sized. The V and J genes are TRBV28 and TRBJ2-3, with 8 bases matching TRBD2. The CDR3 consists of 14 residues. Trimming at V came to 10 bases and at J to 0 bases, leaving 6 bases not matched to a gene. CDR1 and CDR2 (germline): MDHEN, SYDVKM. The CDR3 DNA reads TGTGCCACTCAGCGGGAGTGGAGCACAGATACGCAGTATTTT. As protein: CATQREWSTDTQYF. The full variable domain, in which reference TRBV28 and TRBJ2-3 provide the parts outside the CDR3, is DVKVTQSSRYLVKRTGEKVFLECVQDMDHENMFWYRQDPGLGLRLIYFSYDVKMKEKGDIPEGYSVSREKKERFSLILESASTNQTSMYLCATQREWSTDTQYFGPGTRLTVL.